The 15 T cell receptor beta chains reported below all come from one sample, sequenced in a study of shared clonotypes between healthy human individuals. Assay: immunoSEQ multiplex PCR; the TCRdb copy retains only in-frame clones and omits some. The sample contains 1.6 million or so clones, about 96% of which appear only once. Sequencing used naive CD4+ T cells sorted from blood. Documented subset: CD45RA+ positively selected. The receptors here all came from a man aged 30 to 39 in good health.

This clone appeared once. The chain links TRBV6-4 to TRBJ2-7; 10 bases align to TRBD1. This CDR3 is built from 13 residues. CDR1 is MRHNA, CDR2 SNTAGT, per germline. The V gene end was trimmed by 5 bases and the J gene end by 4 bases; junction bases not matched to a gene: 2. The CDR3 reads CASSRDRGYEQYF. In DNA, the CDR3 is TGTGCCAGCAGTCGGGACAGGGGTTACGAGCAGTACTTC.

The count of this clone is one. J is TRBJ2-6 and V is TRBV10-3, with TRBD1 as a possible D gene (5 bases). Trimming shortened V by 3 bases and J by 4 bases, and 10 bases separated the two germline ends. This CDR3 is built from 15 residues. Germline-derived CDR1 and CDR2 are ENHRY and SYGVKD. The CDR3 spells CAISDNGAGANVLTF. The CDR3 nucleotides read TGTGCCATCAGTGATAATGGGGCAGGGGCCAACGTCCTGACTTTC.

This chain connects TRBV25-1 to TRBJ2-7, with D perhaps matching TRBD1 (5 bases). The V gene's germline CDR1 is MGHDK and CDR2 SYGVNS. The CDR3 contains 14 residues. V lost 3 bases and J 6 bases, leaving 15 bases between the germline ends. CDR3 sequence (DNA): TGTGCCAGCAGTGAGTCAGGGCGGCAAGGCGAGCAGTACTTC. Encoded protein: CASSESGRQGEQYF.

The chain is built from TRBV18 and TRBJ2-2, with unresolved D. Germline lookup yields CDR1 KGHSH and CDR2 LQKENI. Trimming pared 3 bases from V and 0 bases from J, leaving 8 bases between. This CDR3 spans 15 amino acids. The CDR3 is CASSPAVANTGELFF. The CDR3, as DNA: TGTGCCAGCTCACCCGCGGTGGCGAACACCGGGGAGCTGTTTTTT.

The chain joins TRBV28 to TRBJ1-2, with a possible D match to TRBD1 (5 bases). Trimming removed 4 bases from V and 2 bases from J, with 20 bases in between. Germline V gives CDR1 MDHEN, CDR2 SYDVKM. The CDR3 loop spans 17 amino acids. CDR3 region: CASSSSGLQRGNYGYTF. The CDR3 DNA sequence: TGTGCCAGCAGTTCCTCGGGACTACAGAGGGGCAACTATGGCTACACCTTC.

The J gene is TRBJ2-7, the V gene TRBV5-1, with 10 bases matching TRBD1. Germline V CDR1 and CDR2: SGHRS, YFSETQ. The CDR3 is 14 amino acids. V gave up 4 bases and J gave up 7 bases; unmatched junction bases: 8. CDR3 coding DNA: TGCGCCAGCAGCCCGGACAGGGGGGAAGGAGAGCAGTACTTC. Translated, it gives CASSPDRGEGEQYF.

V is TRBV11-2 and J is TRBJ2-7; D remains ambiguous. The CDR3 loop spans 14 amino acids. The germline gives CDR1 SGHAT, CDR2 FQNNGV. The V end lost 5 bases, the J end lost 5 bases, and 16 bases lay between the germline ends. The CDR3 nucleotides read TGTGCCAGCAGCCCCAGTCGGAGTGGCCACGAGCAGTACTTC. It is translated as CASSPSRSGHEQYF.

Written as DNA, the CDR3 is TGCGCCAGCAGCCTCCGGGTGGGAGGGCCCAGCGAGCAGTACTTC. Its translation: CASSLRVGGPSEQYF. The chain uses TRBV4-1 and TRBJ2-7; 7 bases are a match to TRBD2. This CDR3 spans 15 amino acids. Germline V gene lookup returns CDR1 MGHRA and CDR2 YSYEKL. Trimming at V came to 4 bases and at J to 6 bases, leaving 12 bases not matched to a gene.

The V and J genes are TRBV19 and TRBJ2-5; 8 nucleotides align to TRBD2. The CDR3 spans 15 residues. Per the germline V gene, CDR1 is LNHDA and CDR2 is SQIVND (reference sequence). Losses at the gene ends were 6 bases for V and 2 bases for J; bases not matched to a gene: 8. In DNA, the CDR3 is TGTGCCAGTAGCCGCGAACTAGCGGTACAAGAGACCCAGTACTTC. Translated, it gives CASSRELAVQETQYF.

The chain recombines TRBV29-1 with TRBJ2-1; TRBD1 aligns across 7 bases. Germline trimming cut 5 bases from V and 8 bases from J; bases unmatched to any gene: 6. Germline V gives CDR1 SQVTM, CDR2 ANQGSEA. This CDR3 has 12 amino acids. This chain's CDR3 is CSVLGGVDEQFF. CDR3 bases: TGCAGCGTTCTAGGGGGCGTTGATGAGCAGTTCTTC.

The chain is built from TRBV27 and TRBJ2-1; 11 bases align to TRBD2. The length of the CDR3 is 16 residues. Unmatched junction bases numbered 8, after V lost 1 base and J lost 9 bases. Germline V gives CDR1 MNHEY, CDR2 SMNVEV (reference sequence). For the CDR3, the DNA is TGTGCCAGCAGTTTATGGGGTAGCGGGAGGGCCGGTGAGCAGTTCTTC. Amino acids: CASSLWGSGRAGEQFF.

This clone has more than one count but fewer than ten. This CDR3 reads CASSEPGGRSNQPQHF. CDR3 sequence (DNA): TGTGCCAGCAGTGAACCGGGTGGTAGAAGCAATCAGCCCCAGCATTTT. The chain recombines TRBV6-1 with TRBJ1-5; D is uncertain. The germline V gene has CDR1 MNHNS and CDR2 SASEGT. This CDR3 has 16 amino acids. V gave up 2 bases and J gave up 1 base, with 12 bases separating them.

The chain employs TRBV11-2 and TRBJ1-4; 11 bases are a match to TRBD1. Germline assignment: CDR1 SGHAT and CDR2 FQNNGV. This CDR3 has 15 residues. With V trimmed by 5 bases and J by 7 bases, 6 bases remained unmatched. This chain's CDR3 is CASSLGDRGSEKLFF. CDR3 nucleotide sequence: TGTGCCAGCAGCCTAGGGGACAGGGGGTCTGAAAAACTGTTTTTT.

The gene calls are TRBV27 and TRBJ2-6, with D tentatively TRBD1 or TRBD2 (5 bases each). The V gene's germline CDR1 is MNHEY and CDR2 SMNVEV (reference sequence). CDR3 length equals 17 residues. V shed 5 bases and J shed 1 base, with 15 bases lying between them. CDR3 sequence (DNA): TGTGCCAGCAGTCCGTCGGCAGGGACGTCTGGGGCCAACGTCCTGACTTTC. Protein: CASSPSAGTSGANVLTF.

The V and J genes are TRBV18 and TRBJ2-7; 8 bases are a match to TRBD1. V shed 3 bases, J shed 9 bases, and the junction held 10 bases outside the gene matches. Germline CDR1 KGHSH, CDR2 LQKENI. The CDR3 extends over 14 amino acids. CDR3 in DNA: TGTGCCAGCTCACCGGGACAGGAAGCAGTCGGGCAGTACTTC. Its translation is CASSPGQEAVGQYF.